This note documents a single T cell receptor (beta chain) sequence. The repertoire was sequenced with immunoSEQ multiplex PCR; TCRdb's copy has only in-frame clones and lacks some. The sample comprises roughly 150,000 clones, 87% of which are singletons, and about 5% rests with the top ten. The sample is drawn from a study of blood T cell repertoires in COVID-19. Study overall: In each case, the material was cDNA or gDNA derived from T cells, B-cell-depleted T cells, or PBMCs.

V lost 6 bases and J lost 8, with 19 bases in between. This CDR3 is built from 14 residues. Germline V lookup: CDR1 MNHEY, CDR2 SVGAGI. The chain joins TRBV6-5 to TRBJ1-2, with D uncertain. This clonotype originated in a human donor in a cohort sampled during active COVID-19. Specimen: peripheral blood. CDR3 protein: CASSASNSAGGYTF. Here the CDR3 DNA reads TGTGCCAGCAGCGCCTCTAACTCGGCGGGAGGCTACACCTTC.